A selection of T cell receptor beta chains follows, all from one sample in a study of OX40 agonist ivuxolimab in advanced cancers. Sequencing used immunoSEQ multiplex PCR; TCRdb keeps in-frame clones, though not all of them. This table holds tens of thousands of clones, just over 90% found once. The starting material was CD4+ or CD8+ T cells sorted from blood, obtained in a trial of the OX40 agonist ivuxolimab. The receptors come from an adult with an advanced solid tumor such as melanoma, head and neck, liver or kidney cancer. Each CDR3 is given with its conserved first and last residue. D genes are given only for firm matches. Rows give clone size only sometimes, using once, few, many, or a class for an expanded clone.

d_call: TRBD1; clone_size: few; j_call: TRBJ1-1; v_call: TRBV19; cdr3_aa: CATSTGAEAFF; cdr3_nt: TGTGCCACTTCGACAGGGGCTGAAGCTTTCTTT
d_call: TRBD1; clone_size: .; j_call: TRBJ2-7; v_call: TRBV6-5; cdr3_aa: CASRTGPGQAYEQYF; cdr3_nt: TGTGCCAGCAGAACCGGACCGGGACAGGCCTACGAGCAGTACTTC
d_call: .; clone_size: .; j_call: TRBJ1-4; v_call: TRBV15; cdr3_aa: CATSSVATNEKLFF; cdr3_nt: TGTGCCACCAGTTCCGTTGCAACTAATGAAAAACTGTTTTTT
d_call: .; clone_size: .; j_call: TRBJ2-1; v_call: TRBV7-8; cdr3_aa: CASSFDNEQFF; cdr3_nt: TGTGCCAGCAGCTTCGACAATGAGCAGTTCTTC
d_call: TRBD1; clone_size: .; j_call: TRBJ1-2; v_call: TRBV6-1; cdr3_aa: CASTLGQGAGYGYTF; cdr3_nt: TGTGCCAGCACCCTCGGACAGGGGGCAGGGTATGGCTACACCTTC
d_call: .; clone_size: .; j_call: TRBJ1-1; v_call: TRBV29-1; cdr3_aa: CSVERGNTEAFF; cdr3_nt: TGCAGCGTTGAAAGGGGAAACACTGAAGCTTTCTTT
d_call: .; clone_size: once; j_call: TRBJ1-4; v_call: TRBV6-5; cdr3_aa: CASSYSSTNEKLFF; cdr3_nt: TGTGCCAGCAGTTACTCGAGCACTAATGAAAAACTGTTTTTT
d_call: TRBD2; clone_size: .; j_call: TRBJ2-5; v_call: TRBV9; cdr3_aa: CASSVAGGAGGQQETQYF; cdr3_nt: TGTGCCAGCAGCGTAGCCGGAGGGGCGGGAGGCCAACAAGAGACCCAGTACTTC
d_call: .; clone_size: few; j_call: TRBJ1-1; v_call: TRBV4-1; cdr3_aa: CASSHTGENTEAFF; cdr3_nt: TGCGCCAGCAGCCATACGGGGGAAAACACTGAAGCTTTCTTT
d_call: TRBD2; clone_size: .; j_call: TRBJ2-3; v_call: TRBV7-9; cdr3_aa: CASSLSAAGASTDTQYF; cdr3_nt: TGTGCCAGCAGCTTAAGTGCAGCGGGGGCTAGCACAGATACGCAGTATTTT
d_call: .; clone_size: .; j_call: TRBJ1-5; v_call: TRBV6-5; cdr3_aa: CASSQGGSNQPQHF; cdr3_nt: TGTGCCAGCAGCCAGGGTGGTAGCAATCAGCCCCAGCATTTT
d_call: TRBD2; clone_size: .; j_call: TRBJ2-5; v_call: TRBV6-5; cdr3_aa: CATGTSGGETQYF; cdr3_nt: TGTGCCACCGGGACTAGCGGGGGTGAGACCCAGTACTTC
d_call: .; clone_size: medium-sized; j_call: TRBJ2-1; v_call: TRBV7-9; cdr3_aa: CASSSSTGPNEQFF; cdr3_nt: TGTGCCAGCAGCTCCTCGACAGGCCCCAATGAGCAGTTCTTC
d_call: .; clone_size: .; j_call: TRBJ2-7; v_call: TRBV4-1; cdr3_aa: CASSQDSPRFQGDLYEQYF; cdr3_nt: TGCGCCAGCAGCCAAGATTCCCCTCGTTTCCAGGGTGACCTCTACGAGCAGTACTTC
d_call: .; clone_size: .; j_call: TRBJ2-7; v_call: TRBV4-3; cdr3_aa: CASSQAAGVGEQYF; cdr3_nt: TGCGCCAGCAGCCAGGCAGCGGGTGTCGGCGAGCAGTACTTC
d_call: .; clone_size: .; j_call: TRBJ2-5; v_call: TRBV7-6; cdr3_aa: CASSPRGPAYF; cdr3_nt: TGTGCCAGCAGCCCGCGGGGCCCAGCGTACTTC
d_call: .; clone_size: .; j_call: TRBJ1-1; v_call: TRBV10-2; cdr3_aa: CASSGIGVNTEAFF; cdr3_nt: TGCGCCAGCAGTGGGATCGGGGTCAACACTGAAGCTTTCTTT
d_call: TRBD2; clone_size: .; j_call: TRBJ2-1; v_call: TRBV28; cdr3_aa: CASSLGTSPYNEQFF; cdr3_nt: TGTGCCAGCAGTTTAGGGACTAGCCCCTACAATGAGCAGTTCTTC
d_call: .; clone_size: .; j_call: TRBJ2-7; v_call: TRBV28; cdr3_aa: CASSFYLGQEYF; cdr3_nt: TGTGCCAGCAGTTTTTACCTCGGTCAGGAGTACTTC
d_call: .; clone_size: .; j_call: TRBJ2-7; v_call: TRBV4-1; cdr3_aa: CASSDGGEQYF; cdr3_nt: TGCGCCAGCAGCGACGGCGGAGAGCAGTACTTC
d_call: .; clone_size: .; j_call: TRBJ2-1; v_call: TRBV27; cdr3_aa: CASSFGISYNEQFF; cdr3_nt: TGTGCCAGCAGTTTTGGGATTTCCTACAATGAGCAGTTCTTC
d_call: .; clone_size: once; j_call: TRBJ2-1; v_call: TRBV7-9; cdr3_aa: CASSSPPEGHAYNEQFF; cdr3_nt: TGTGCCAGCAGCTCCCCGCCGGAGGGACACGCCTACAATGAGCAGTTCTTC
d_call: .; clone_size: .; j_call: TRBJ1-1; v_call: TRBV5-1; cdr3_aa: CASSLEVAGNTEAFF; cdr3_nt: TGCGCCAGCAGCTTGGAGGTTGCTGGGAACACTGAAGCTTTCTTT
d_call: .; clone_size: .; j_call: TRBJ2-7; v_call: TRBV5-4; cdr3_aa: CASSPSTASSYEQYF; cdr3_nt: TGTGCCAGCAGCCCGTCGACAGCGAGCTCCTACGAGCAGTACTTC
d_call: .; clone_size: .; j_call: TRBJ2-7; v_call: TRBV4-3; cdr3_aa: CASSPRGASYEQYF; cdr3_nt: TGCGCCAGCAGCCCCCGTGGGGCCTCCTACGAGCAGTACTTC
d_call: TRBD2; clone_size: .; j_call: TRBJ2-7; v_call: TRBV27; cdr3_aa: CASSWASGIYEQYF; cdr3_nt: TGTGCCAGCAGTTGGGCTAGCGGGATCTACGAGCAGTACTTC
d_call: .; clone_size: .; j_call: TRBJ2-1; v_call: TRBV30; cdr3_aa: CAWSVRAVWDEQFF; cdr3_nt: TGTGCCTGGAGTGTAAGGGCGGTCTGGGATGAGCAGTTCTTC
d_call: .; clone_size: .; j_call: TRBJ2-2; v_call: TRBV6-5; cdr3_aa: CASSYSPKAGELFF; cdr3_nt: TGTGCCAGCAGTTACTCGCCCAAAGCCGGGGAGCTGTTTTTT
d_call: TRBD2; clone_size: .; j_call: TRBJ2-3; v_call: TRBV14; cdr3_aa: CASSPGLAGITDTQYF; cdr3_nt: TGTGCCAGCAGCCCGGGACTAGCGGGTATCACAGATACGCAGTATTTT
d_call: TRBD2; clone_size: .; j_call: TRBJ2-5; v_call: TRBV2; cdr3_aa: CASSEGRLAGGRPPETQYF; cdr3_nt: TGTGCCAGCAGTGAAGGTCGACTAGCGGGGGGGCGACCCCCAGAGACCCAGTACTTC
d_call: .; clone_size: few; j_call: TRBJ1-4; v_call: TRBV19; cdr3_aa: CASSRDEKLFF; cdr3_nt: TGTGCCAGTAGTAGAGATGAAAAACTGTTTTTT
d_call: TRBD2; clone_size: .; j_call: TRBJ2-1; v_call: TRBV19; cdr3_aa: CASSHGGLAGYNEQFF; cdr3_nt: TGTGCCAGTAGCCACGGCGGACTAGCGGGTTACAATGAGCAGTTCTTC
d_call: .; clone_size: .; j_call: TRBJ2-7; v_call: TRBV11-2; cdr3_aa: CASSLGGVALYEQYF; cdr3_nt: TGTGCCAGCAGCTTAGGTGGCGTAGCACTCTACGAGCAGTACTTC
d_call: TRBD1; clone_size: once; j_call: TRBJ1-2; v_call: TRBV14; cdr3_aa: CASRPTTGTDNYGYTF; cdr3_nt: TGTGCCAGCAGACCTACGACAGGGACCGATAACTATGGCTACACCTTC
d_call: TRBD1; clone_size: .; j_call: TRBJ2-7; v_call: TRBV15; cdr3_aa: CATSGQGALEQYF; cdr3_nt: TGTGCCACCAGTGGACAGGGCGCCCTCGAGCAGTACTTC
d_call: .; clone_size: .; j_call: TRBJ2-2; v_call: TRBV6-5; cdr3_aa: CASSYFELTGELFF; cdr3_nt: TGTGCCAGCAGTTACTTTGAGCTCACCGGGGAGCTGTTTTTT
d_call: .; clone_size: .; j_call: TRBJ1-2; v_call: TRBV7-9; cdr3_aa: CASSPDGNYGYTF; cdr3_nt: TGTGCCAGCAGCCCCGACGGGAACTATGGCTACACCTTC
d_call: .; clone_size: .; j_call: TRBJ2-7; v_call: TRBV6-1; cdr3_aa: CASRYGQGYEQYF; cdr3_nt: TGTGCCAGCAGGTACGGCCAGGGCTACGAGCAGTACTTC
d_call: .; clone_size: .; j_call: TRBJ2-4; v_call: TRBV28; cdr3_aa: CASSLESILAKNIQYF; cdr3_nt: TGTGCCAGCAGTTTGGAAAGCATCCTAGCCAAAAACATTCAGTACTTC
d_call: TRBD1; clone_size: .; j_call: TRBJ2-1; v_call: TRBV5-1; cdr3_aa: CASNPGQGTEQFF; cdr3_nt: TGCGCCAGCAATCCGGGACAGGGGACTGAGCAGTTCTTC
d_call: .; clone_size: .; j_call: TRBJ2-3; v_call: TRBV15; cdr3_aa: CATSRDRGKRAGMQYF; cdr3_nt: TGTGCCACCAGCAGAGATCGCGGTAAAAGGGCAGGTATGCAGTATTTT
d_call: .; clone_size: few; j_call: TRBJ1-1; v_call: TRBV14; cdr3_aa: CASSPYSGLGAFF; cdr3_nt: TGTGCCAGCAGCCCATACTCAGGGTTAGGAGCTTTCTTT